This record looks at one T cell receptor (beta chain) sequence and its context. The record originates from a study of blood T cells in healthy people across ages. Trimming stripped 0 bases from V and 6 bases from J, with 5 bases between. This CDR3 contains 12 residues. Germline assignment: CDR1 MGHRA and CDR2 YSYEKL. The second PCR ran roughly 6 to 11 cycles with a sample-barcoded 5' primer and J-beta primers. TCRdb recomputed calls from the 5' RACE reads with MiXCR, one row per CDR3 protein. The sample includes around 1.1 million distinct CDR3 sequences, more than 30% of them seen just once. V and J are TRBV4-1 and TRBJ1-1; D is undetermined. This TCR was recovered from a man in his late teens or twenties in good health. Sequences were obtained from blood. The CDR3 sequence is CASSQDGSEAFF. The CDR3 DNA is TGCGCCAGCAGCCAAGATGGGTCTGAAGCTTTCTTT.